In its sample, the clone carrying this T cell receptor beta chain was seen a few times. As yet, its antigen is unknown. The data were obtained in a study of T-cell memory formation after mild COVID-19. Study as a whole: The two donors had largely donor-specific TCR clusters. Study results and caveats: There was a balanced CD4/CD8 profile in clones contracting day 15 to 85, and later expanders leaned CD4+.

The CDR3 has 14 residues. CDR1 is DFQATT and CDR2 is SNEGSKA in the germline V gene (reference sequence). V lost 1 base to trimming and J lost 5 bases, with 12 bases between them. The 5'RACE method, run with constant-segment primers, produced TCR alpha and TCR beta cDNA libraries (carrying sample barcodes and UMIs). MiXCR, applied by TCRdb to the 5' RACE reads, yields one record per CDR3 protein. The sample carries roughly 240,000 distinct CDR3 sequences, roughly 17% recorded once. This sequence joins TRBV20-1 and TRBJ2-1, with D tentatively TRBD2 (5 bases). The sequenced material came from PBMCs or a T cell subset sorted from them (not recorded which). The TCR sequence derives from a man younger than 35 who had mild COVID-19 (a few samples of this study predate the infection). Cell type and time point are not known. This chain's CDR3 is CSARVSDSNNEQFF. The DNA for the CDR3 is TGCAGTGCTAGAGTCTCGGACTCTAACAATGAGCAGTTCTTC.